These 11 T cell receptor beta chains were all obtained from the same sample, sequenced in a study of blood T cell repertoires in COVID-19. Sequenced by immunoSEQ multiplex PCR; TCRdb stores in-frame clones only, minus some. The sample consists of roughly 140,000 clones, approximately 86% of them appearing once. Sequenced sample: peripheral blood. The origin of the receptors is a woman aged 55 to 70 with active or convalescent COVID-19.

J is TRBJ2-7 and V is TRBV2, with 8 positions matching TRBD1. Germline values: CDR1 SNHLY, CDR2 FYNNEI. Losses at the gene ends were 3 bases for V and 1 base for J; bases not matched to a gene: 2. The CDR3 sequence is 14 residues long. Here the CDR3 DNA reads TGTGCCAGCAGTGACAGGACAGGGTCCTACGAGCAGTACTTC. Protein sequence: CASSDRTGSYEQYF.

The CDR3 coding sequence is TGTGCCAGCAGCCTAAGTACTTCCTACAATGAGCAGTTCTTC. This sequence encodes CASSLSTSYNEQFF. V gene TRBV14 combines with J gene TRBJ2-1; D is unclear. V shed 4 bases and J shed 1 base, with 8 bases lying between them. Per the germline V gene, CDR1 is SGHDN and CDR2 is FVKESK. The CDR3 is 14 residues long.

The rearrangement joins TRBV18 to TRBJ2-5; maybe TRBD2 (6 bases). V was cut by 0 bases and J by 5 bases, with 13 bases left in between. The CDR3 length is 15 residues. Germline CDR1 and CDR2: KGHSH and LQKENI. The CDR3 loop is CASSPPEGMRETQYF. The CDR3 nucleotides are TGTGCCAGCTCACCACCGGAGGGGATGAGGGAGACCCAGTACTTC. Complete variable domain (other parts from reference TRBV18 and TRBJ2-5): NAGVMQNPRHLVRRRGQEARLRCSPMKGHSHVYWYRQLPEEGLKFMVYLQKENIIDESGMPKERFSAEFPKEGPSILRIQQVVRGDSAAYFCASSPPEGMRETQYFGPGTRLLVL.

The chain has TRBV29-1 and TRBJ1-1; possible D gene TRBD1, 6 bases. Germline V CDR1 and CDR2: SQVTM, ANQGSEA. Deletions cut 7 bases from V and 0 bases from J, with 12 bases between. The CDR3 runs 13 residues. DNA of the CDR3: TGCAGCGCCGCAGGACAGATGAACACTGAAGCTTTCTTT. This translates into CSAAGQMNTEAFF.

This rearrangement joins TRBV6-2 or TRBV6-3 to TRBJ2-6; D is uncertain. V lost 6 bases and J lost 0, with 15 bases in between. The germline gives CDR1 MNHEY, CDR2 SVGEGT. The CDR3 is 17 residues long. The CDR3 sequence is CASSTNNAASGANVLTF. In DNA, the CDR3 is TGTGCCAGCAGCACAAATAACGCGGCCTCTGGGGCCAACGTCCTGACTTTC.

The chain joins TRBV19 to TRBJ1-2; no clear D gene. V lost 1 base, J lost 1 base, and 7 bases lay in between. Germline V gives CDR1 LNHDA, CDR2 SQIVND (reference sequence). This CDR3 region has 14 residues. Written as DNA, the CDR3 is TGTGCCAGTAGTATAGGCGGGGTTAACTATGGCTACACCTTC. This sequence encodes CASSIGGVNYGYTF. Drawing the rest from reference TRBV19 and TRBJ1-2, the complete variable domain is DGGITQSPKYLFRKEGQNVTLSCEQNLNHDAMYWYRQDPGQGLRLIYYSQIVNDFQKGDIAEGYSVSREKKESFPLTVTSAQKNPTAFYLCASSIGGVNYGYTFGSGTRLTVV.

The CDR3 DNA follows: TGTGCCAGTACCGAAAGGGACAGGGGAGGAGCTAATTCACCCCTCCACTTT. Amino acids: CASTERDRGGANSPLHF. The rearrangement links TRBV19 to TRBJ1-6, with 10 bases lining up with TRBD1. V dropped 7 bases and J dropped 6; count of bases not matched to a gene: 12. CDR1 and CDR2 from the germline V gene are LNHDA and SQIVND (reference sequence). This CDR3 region has 17 residues.

The chain is built from TRBV7-2 and TRBJ1-2; no clear D gene. This CDR3 has 13 residues. Germline V gene lookup returns CDR1 SGHTA and CDR2 FQGNSA. V gave up 1 base and J gave up 8 bases, with 11 bases separating them. The CDR3 DNA follows: TGTGCCAGCAGCTTAGTACAGCAAAGGGGCTACACCTTC. It yields the protein CASSLVQQRGYTF.

The chain employs TRBV10-3 and TRBJ1-1; D possibly corresponds to TRBD1 (5 bases). V shed 7 bases and J shed 4 bases, with 16 bases lying between them. The germline V gene has CDR1 ENHRY and CDR2 SYGVKD. The CDR3 extends over 14 amino acids. The CDR3 spells CAITDGGGSTEAFF. The CDR3 DNA is TGTGCCATCACCGACGGGGGGGGAAGCACTGAAGCTTTCTTT.

This clone was detected once. The chain couples TRBV19 to TRBJ1-1; D is undetermined. Germline loops: CDR1 LNHDA, CDR2 SQIVND (reference sequence). V lost 1 base to trimming and J lost 1 base, with 13 bases between them. The CDR3 runs 16 residues. CDR3 coding DNA: TGTGCCAGTAGTATAGTTTCTGGACGGGAGAACACTGAAGCTTTCTTT. Translation gives CASSIVSGRENTEAFF. The whole variable domain, filled in from reference TRBV19 and TRBJ1-1, reads DGGITQSPKYLFRKEGQNVTLSCEQNLNHDAMYWYRQDPGQGLRLIYYSQIVNDFQKGDIAEGYSVSREKKESFPLTVTSAQKNPTAFYLCASSIVSGRENTEAFFGQGTRLTVV.

The gene calls are TRBV2 and TRBJ2-7, with 11 bases identical to TRBD1. The V gene's germline CDR1 is SNHLY and CDR2 FYNNEI. With V trimmed by 6 bases and J by 6 bases, 7 bases remained unmatched. This CDR3 spans 14 amino acids. Written as DNA, the CDR3 is TGTGCCAGCAGGGGGACAGGGGGTGCGCTCGAGCAGTACTTC. Encoded protein: CASRGTGGALEQYF. Full variable domain (rest looked up from reference TRBV2 and TRBJ2-7): EPEVTQTPSHQVTQMGQEVILRCVPISNHLYFYWYRQILGQKVEFLVSFYNNEISEKSEIFDDQFSVERPDGSNFTLKIRSTKLEDSAMYFCASRGTGGALEQYFGPGTRLTVT.